This T cell receptor (beta chain) appears in the sequencing data of a study of shared clonotypes between healthy human individuals. Profiling relied on immunoSEQ multiplex PCR, and the TCRdb table lists in-frame clones only, not all of them. In the table there are some 530,000 clones, about 78% of which are singletons. Germline loops: CDR1 SNHLY, CDR2 FYNNEI. This CDR3 is 14 amino acids long. The V end was cut by 3 bases, the J end by 10 bases, with 18 bases between. In this sample, this clone turned up once. Source material: PBMCs. The receptor was derived from a middle-aged woman in good health. Some clones in this sample may be carry-over from other donors' samples. The J gene is TRBJ1-1, the V gene TRBV2, with D maybe TRBD1 (6 bases). The CDR3 loop is CASSEVGRGGGAFF. Written as DNA, the CDR3 is TGTGCCAGCAGTGAGGTTGGCAGGGGAGGTGGAGCTTTCTTT.